What follows are 9 T cell receptor beta chains derived from one specimen sequenced in a study of beta chain features in type 1 diabetes. Every isolated RNA sample was fully reverse transcribed, so sequencing captured expressed TCRB transcripts. Produced via immunoSEQ multiplex PCR; TCRdb's table is partial and in-frame only. The top ten hold around 0.02% of the sample, which has fewer than 900,000 clones, 15% to 20% seen once. Sequencing used naive CD4+ T cells from blood. These receptors were obtained from a woman aged 18-30 years in good health.

This clone was seen a few times. The CDR3 loop reads CASSVDFQGNEQFF. The CDR3, as DNA: TGTGCCAGCAGCGTAGATTTTCAGGGCAATGAGCAGTTCTTC. This chain links TRBV9 with TRBJ2-1; D perhaps matches TRBD1 (5 bases). This CDR3 is built from 14 residues. Germline V gene data show CDR1 as SGDLS and CDR2 as YYNGEE. Trimming stripped 0 bases from V and 6 bases from J, with 10 bases between. Complete variable domain (other parts from reference TRBV9 and TRBJ2-1): DSGVTQTPKHLITATGQRVTLRCSPRSGDLSVYWYQQSLDQGLQFLIQYYNGEERAKGNILERFSAQQFPDLHSELNLSSLELGDSALYFCASSVDFQGNEQFFGPGTRLTVL.

This chain's CDR3 is CASSSQEVGLHEQFF. CDR3 sequence (DNA): TGTGCCAGCAGCTCACAGGAGGTGGGTCTTCATGAGCAGTTCTTC. The chain joins TRBV11-2 to TRBJ2-1; the D call may be TRBD1 or TRBD2 (5 bases each). V was cut by 4 bases and J by 8 bases, with 18 bases left in between. This CDR3 comprises 15 residues. Germline V gene sequence: CDR1 SGHAT, CDR2 FQNNGV.

This clone has just a few counts. This sequence joins TRBV9 and TRBJ2-2; the match to TRBD2 covers 12 bases. Germline V CDR1 and CDR2: SGDLS, YYNGEE. The CDR3 covers 15 residues. V shed 4 bases and J 5 bases; nucleotides not matched to a gene: 3. DNA of the CDR3: TGTGCCAGCAGCCGACTAGCGGGAGATACCGGGGAGCTGTTTTTT. Its protein is CASSRLAGDTGELFF.

The CDR3 nucleotides read TGTGCCAGCAGCCCTCGGACAGTGTTGGCTGAAGCTTTCTTT. Translation: CASSPRTVLAEAFF. The chain employs TRBV9 and TRBJ1-1; D may be TRBD1 (6 bases). CDR1 and CDR2 (germline): SGDLS, YYNGEE. The CDR3 has 14 amino acids. With 4 bases removed from V and 6 bases from J, the gap between germline ends came to 16 bases.

This clone was picked up many times. This chain joins TRBV7-9 and TRBJ2-1; TRBD1 matches 7 bases. Looked up from germline, CDR1 is SEHNR and CDR2 is FQNEAQ (reference sequence). V dropped 5 bases and J dropped 7; count of bases not matched to a gene: 2. The CDR3 is 12 amino acids. Here the CDR3 reads CASSPTGNEQFF. DNA for the CDR3: TGTGCCAGCAGCCCGACAGGGAATGAGCAGTTCTTC.

In regard to this clone: Other DNA sequences in this sample translate to the same CDR3. This chain uses TRBV7-9 with TRBJ1-2; 9 nucleotides align to TRBD1. With 2 bases clipped from V and 6 bases from J, the junction kept 1 base outside the gene matches. This CDR3 is 13 amino acids long. Germline CDR1 SEHNR, CDR2 FQNEAQ (reference sequence). CDR3: CASSLTGGDGYTF. Here the CDR3 DNA reads TGTGCCAGCAGCTTAACAGGGGGCGATGGCTACACCTTC.

The genes are TRBV4-3 and TRBJ2-1; D uncertain. The V end was cut by 1 base, the J end by 0 bases, with 7 bases between. The CDR3 is 15 amino acids. Germline V gene lookup returns CDR1 LGHNA and CDR2 YSLEER. The CDR3 region has the DNA TGCGCCAGCAGCCAAGTGGCAGCCTCCTACAATGAGCAGTTCTTC. Amino acid sequence: CASSQVAASYNEQFF.

CDR3 coding DNA: TGTGCCAGCACCGTGGGATCGGACACCGGGGAGCTGTTTTTT. It is translated as CASTVGSDTGELFF. The gene calls are TRBV7-9 and TRBJ2-2, with D uncertain. The length of the CDR3 is 14 residues. Germline CDR1 is SEHNR and CDR2 is FQNEAQ (reference sequence). The V end lost 7 bases, the J end lost 3 bases, and 12 bases lay between the germline ends.

The chain combines TRBV28 with TRBJ2-2; 7 bases are shared with TRBD2. J lost 6 bases, V lost 6 bases, and 10 bases had no gene match. This CDR3 spans 15 amino acids. Germline loops: CDR1 MDHEN, CDR2 SYDVKM. CDR3: CASSWDYGRSGELFF. DNA of the CDR3: TGTGCCAGCAGCTGGGACTACGGGAGGTCCGGGGAGCTGTTTTTT.